This TCR beta chain originates from a study of blood T cell repertoires in COVID-19. Study summary: Acute and convalescent COVID-19 samples came from the United States, Italy and Spain. T cells, B-cell-depleted T cells, or PBMCs supplied cDNA or gDNA.

CDR1 and CDR2 (germline): KGHSH, LQKENI. The junction had 4 bases not matched to a gene; V was cut back by 4 bases and J by 1 base. The CDR3 consists of 15 residues. In the original workflow: Counts of nucleated cells, estimated from reference gene primer amplification, were obtained. Some clones are missing from TCRdb's copy, which holds only in-frame ones; the method was immunoSEQ multiplex PCR. For V, J and clone size, that table is used; D and trimming come from the DNA. The data hold tens of thousands of clones, with approximately 88% observed a single time. The receptor was isolated from a woman aged 80 or over with active or convalescent COVID-19. Sequencing was performed on peripheral blood. This chain links TRBV18 with TRBJ2-5, with 9 bases fitting TRBD2. The CDR3 DNA follows: TGTGCCAGCTCACTAACTAGCGGGTTCCAAGAGACCCAGTACTTC. Residues: CASSLTSGFQETQYF.